These 23 T cell receptor beta chains share one sample of origin, sequenced in a study of regulatory T cells in long-lasting Graves disease (dated by TCRdb to the early 2020s). The time point label corresponds to: persistent/refractory GD, antithyroid drugs over 5 years with positive TRAb. RNA was extracted from PBMCs in TRIzol for both TCR sequencing and RNA sequencing. Receptor libraries were prepared by multiplex PCR. This sample was sequenced with an Illumina HiSeq 4000. CDR3 regions were amplified by Arm-PCR with iRepertoire HTBI primers to construct TCR beta libraries. The public reads were run again by TCRdb, first through fastp at Q25 and then through MiXCR, and only productive beta chains were kept. Entries are consolidated by CDR3 protein sequence, retaining the most common genes and DNA. A total of 450,000 or so distinct CDR3 sequences appear in this sample, 20% of them only once. Over 7.5% of the sample belongs to the ten largest clones.

The specimen was peripheral blood mononuclear cells (PBMCs), collected when the disease was refractory, from a patient treated with antithyroid drugs. Source of these receptors: a female donor with Graves disease.

This clonotype came up a few times. The V call is TRBV25-1, the J call TRBJ1-2; 7 bases fit TRBD1. The ends lost 7 bases at V and 10 bases at J; junction bases unmatched: 12. Germline CDR1 MGHDK, CDR2 SYGVNS. The CDR3 is 13 residues long. CDR3 nucleotides: TGTGCCAGCACTCTAGTGGCAGGGGGAGTCTACACCTTC. Translated, it gives CASTLVAGGVYTF.

At least ten counts were recorded for this clonotype. The CDR3 reads CASTETPGNQETQYF. CDR3 coding DNA: TGTGCCAGCACTGAGACGCCTGGTAATCAAGAGACCCAGTACTTC. The J gene is TRBJ2-5, the V gene TRBV28; D ambiguous. The CDR3 consists of 15 residues. CDR1 MDHEN and CDR2 SYDVKM come from the germline V gene. Trimming removed 7 bases at V and 2 bases at J, with 17 bases between. The complete variable domain, with remaining parts taken from reference TRBV28 and TRBJ2-5, reads DVKVTQSSRYLVKRTGEKVFLECVQDMDHENMFWYRQDPGLGLRLIYFSYDVKMKEKGDIPEGYSVSREKKERFSLILESASTNQTSMYLCASTETPGNQETQYFGPGTRLLVL.

This clonotype was detected ten times or more. This chain joins TRBV7-9 and TRBJ1-2, with D perhaps matching TRBD1 (5 bases). Germline CDR1 SEHNR, CDR2 FQNEAQ (reference sequence). V lost 0 bases and J 4 bases, leaving 9 bases between the germline ends. The CDR3 spans 14 residues. Here the CDR3 reads CASSLAEGVYGYTF. For the CDR3, the DNA is TGTGCCAGCAGCTTAGCCGAAGGGGTCTATGGCTACACCTTC.

This clonotype was detected a few times. The chain recombines TRBV12-3 or TRBV12-4 with TRBJ1-1; maybe TRBD1 (6 bases). V lost 5 bases to trimming and J lost 8 bases, with 15 bases between them. CDR3 length: 13 residues. The CDR3 region is CASSPKDRHEAFF. The CDR3 DNA follows: TGTGCCAGCAGTCCTAAGGACAGACACGAAGCTTTCTTT.

This clonotype was found a few times. This chain uses TRBV7-2 with TRBJ1-1; D ambiguous. In germline, CDR1 is SGHTA, CDR2 FQGNSA. The CDR3 loop spans 14 amino acids. The ends were cut back, 1 base at V and 5 bases at J, with 11 bases in the middle. CDR3 nucleotide sequence: TGTGCCAGCAGCTTAGGGGTCGGTTGGACTGAAGCTTTCTTT. It encodes CASSLGVGWTEAFF.

A word on this clonotype: This could be a read error, since a much larger clone is one nucleotide away. This likely comes from a read error, as the CDR3 has no conserved phenylalanine or tryptophan at its end. V gene TRBV20-1 combines with J gene TRBJ1-1; D remains unclear. CDR3 size: 13 residues. Trimming stripped 1 base from V and 6 bases from J, with 12 bases between. CDR1 and CDR2 (germline): DFQATT, SNEGSKA (reference sequence). The CDR3 DNA reads as TGCAGTGCTAGAGGGTATTTGCTGGCTGAAGCTTTCTCT. Translated: CSARGYLLAEAFS.

The chain couples TRBV20-1 to TRBJ2-7, with D perhaps TRBD1 or TRBD2 (7 bases each). V lost 3 bases, J lost 5 bases, and 20 bases lay in between. This CDR3 region has 15 residues. CDR1 DFQATT and CDR2 SNEGSKA come from the germline V gene (reference sequence). CDR3 loop: CSARAQGEGLNEQYF. The CDR3 bases are TGCAGTGCTAGGGCTCAGGGGGAGGGCCTTAACGAGCAGTACTTC.

The chain has TRBV27 and TRBJ2-2; the D gene is possibly TRBD2 (6 bases). Trimming removed 6 bases from V and 7 bases from J, with 9 bases in between. The CDR3 has 12 amino acids. Germline V CDR1 and CDR2: MNHEY, SMNVEV (reference sequence). CDR3 in DNA: TGTGCCAGCAGGGCCGGGGGCGGGGAGCTGTTTTTT. Its protein is CASRAGGGELFF.

This clonotype occurred many times. This chain links TRBV28 with TRBJ2-5, with 10 bases that match TRBD1. Per germline, CDR1 MDHEN and CDR2 SYDVKM. Unmatched junction bases numbered 7, after V lost 6 bases and J lost 0 bases. CDR3 length: 16 amino acids. The CDR3, as DNA: TGTGCCAGCAGGCAGCGGGACAGGGGATACCAAGAGACCCAGTACTTC. It is translated as CASRQRDRGYQETQYF.

Concerning this clonotype itself: This likely traces to a read error, being one base from a far larger clone. The genes are TRBV7-9 and TRBJ1-6; perhaps TRBD1 as D (5 bases). The CDR3 extends over 14 amino acids. Germline CDR1 and CDR2: SEHNR and FQNEAQ (reference sequence). This CDR3 reads CASSFGTGYSPLLF. CDR3 DNA: TGTGCCAGCAGCTTCGGGACGGGATATTCACCCCTCCTCTTT.

In this sample, this clonotype turned up many times. In DNA form, the CDR3 reads TGCAGCTTTGGTGAAGGGGGCCAAGAGACCCAGTACTTC. It codes for CSFGEGGQETQYF. The gene calls are TRBV29-1 and TRBJ2-5; TRBD1 might be the D (6 bases). Per the germline V gene, CDR1 is SQVTM and CDR2 is ANQGSEA. The CDR3 runs to 13 residues. V was pared by 8 bases and J by 1 base, with 14 bases between. Filled out from reference TRBV29-1 and TRBJ2-5, the complete variable domain reads SAVISQKPSRDICQRGTSLTIQCQVDSQVTMMFWYRQQPGQSLTLIATANQGSEATYESGFVIDKFPISRPNLTFSTLTVSNMSPEDSSIYLCSFGEGGQETQYFGPGTRLLVL.

In its sample, this clonotype was seen many times. The CDR3 here is CSARSMADWSYEQYF. Written as DNA, the CDR3 is TGCAGTGCTAGGTCGATGGCGGATTGGAGCTACGAGCAGTACTTC. The V and J genes are TRBV20-1 and TRBJ2-7, with no clear D. Germline V gene lookup returns CDR1 DFQATT and CDR2 SNEGSKA (reference sequence). There are 15 residues in the CDR3. The V end lost 3 bases, the J end lost 3 bases, and 18 bases lay between the germline ends.

This clonotype turned up a few times. V is TRBV30 and J is TRBJ1-4; no firm D call. Germline assignment: CDR1 GTSNPN and CDR2 SVGIG (reference sequence). Trimming shortened V by 2 bases and J by 2 bases, and 9 bases separated the two germline ends. The CDR3 contains 14 residues. This chain's CDR3 is CAWSPTGTNEKLFF. Written as DNA, the CDR3 is TGTGCCTGGAGTCCAACCGGGACTAATGAAAAACTGTTTTTT.

The chain uses TRBV29-1 and TRBJ1-1; D is undetermined. Germline V gene sequence: CDR1 SQVTM, CDR2 ANQGSEA. This CDR3 region has 14 residues. V lost 0 bases, J lost 0 bases, and 8 bases lay in between. The CDR3: CSVEERLLNTEAFF. DNA of the CDR3: TGCAGCGTTGAAGAAAGGCTCTTGAACACTGAAGCTTTCTTT. The full variable domain, rest sourced from reference TRBV29-1 and TRBJ1-1, is SAVISQKPSRDICQRGTSLTIQCQVDSQVTMMFWYRQQPGQSLTLIATANQGSEATYESGFVIDKFPISRPNLTFSTLTVSNMSPEDSSIYLCSVEERLLNTEAFFGQGTRLTVV.

This clonotype was picked up a small number of times. V gene TRBV28 combines with J gene TRBJ2-3; no clear D gene. V dropped 5 bases and J dropped 7 bases, with 10 bases sitting between them. The CDR3 contains 12 residues. Per germline, CDR1 MDHEN and CDR2 SYDVKM. The CDR3: CASSRFAYTQYF. CDR3 DNA: TGTGCCAGCAGTCGCTTTGCATATACGCAGTATTTT.

This clonotype was observed many times. The chain couples TRBV2 to TRBJ1-2; a weak D match, TRBD1 (5 bases). The CDR3 is 16 amino acids. The V end lost 5 bases, the J end lost 3 bases, and 19 bases lay between the germline ends. Germline CDR1 SNHLY, CDR2 FYNNEI. This chain's CDR3 is CASSPDSLLRYYGYTF. The CDR3 DNA reads as TGTGCCAGCAGTCCAGACAGCCTACTAAGGTACTATGGCTACACCTTC.

This clonotype has only a few counts. This chain connects TRBV6-5 to TRBJ2-2; D possibly matches TRBD1 or TRBD2 (5 bases each). Germline lookup yields CDR1 MNHEY and CDR2 SVGAGI. The CDR3 length is 13 residues. The V end was cut by 2 bases, the J end by 6 bases, with 7 bases between. CDR3 bases: TGTGCCAGCAGTTACGTGGGGGCCGGGGAGCTGTTTTTT. Translating it yields CASSYVGAGELFF.

The sample holds many counts of this clonotype. This chain connects TRBV28 to TRBJ1-6; 8 positions agree with TRBD1. CDR3 length equals 15 residues. Losses at the gene ends were 6 bases for V and 6 bases for J; bases not matched to a gene: 7. Germline-derived CDR1 and CDR2 are MDHEN and SYDVKM. The CDR3 region is CASSFRDRGNSPLHF. The CDR3 nucleotides are TGTGCCAGCAGCTTCAGAGACAGGGGTAATTCACCCCTCCACTTT.

In the case of this clonotype: A far larger clone lies a single base away; this is likely a read error. No conserved phenylalanine or tryptophan is present at the end of the CDR3, so a read error is the likely explanation. The CDR3 protein is CASSKGRSNYGYTL. CDR3 sequence (DNA): TGTGCCAGCAGTAAGGGGAGGTCCAACTATGGCTACACCCTC. The chain employs TRBV6-2 or TRBV6-3 and TRBJ1-2, with D possibly matching TRBD1 (5 bases). This CDR3 is 14 amino acids long. Trimming pared 5 bases from V and 2 bases from J, leaving 12 bases between. CDR1 and CDR2 (germline): MNHEY, SVGEGT.

This clonotype was found many times. The chain links TRBV7-2 to TRBJ2-4; TRBD1 matches at 8 bases. After removal of 2 bases from V and 6 bases from J, the junction contained 6 bases not matched to a gene. The CDR3 has 15 residues. The germline V gene has CDR1 SGHTA and CDR2 FQGNSA. The CDR3 DNA is TGTGCCAGCAGCTTATCCCCACAGGGGGTAAACATTCAGTACTTC. This encodes CASSLSPQGVNIQYF.

This clonotype was recorded many times. The gene calls are TRBV28 and TRBJ1-1, with D hard to call. Trimming cost V 6 bases and J 5 bases, with 16 bases left between them. This CDR3 comprises 14 residues. CDR1 is MDHEN and CDR2 is SYDVKM in the germline V gene. The CDR3 DNA reads as TGTGCCAGCAGATTGGACGATATGGGGACTGAAGCTTTCTTT. It encodes CASRLDDMGTEAFF.

This clonotype turned up a few times. This chain uses TRBV15 with TRBJ1-1; D may be TRBD1 (5 bases). Trimming shortened V by 0 bases and J by 5 bases, and 22 bases separated the two germline ends. This CDR3 has 18 residues. The germline CDR1 and CDR2 sequences are LNHNV and YYDKDF (reference sequence). CDR3 protein: CATSRDHLKGRGATEAFF. As DNA, the CDR3 is TGTGCCACCAGCAGAGATCATTTGAAAGGCCGTGGGGCTACTGAAGCTTTCTTT.

There are many counts of this clonotype. The chain carries TRBV6-1 and TRBJ1-5, with 8 positions matching TRBD1. This CDR3 has 16 residues. The germline V gene encodes CDR1 MNHNS and CDR2 SASEGT. V gave up 5 bases and J gave up 7 bases; unmatched junction bases: 13. The CDR3 DNA sequence: TGTGCCAGCAGTCCCTACGCCGGGACAGGAAGCCAGCCCCAGCATTTT. Residues: CASSPYAGTGSQPQHF.